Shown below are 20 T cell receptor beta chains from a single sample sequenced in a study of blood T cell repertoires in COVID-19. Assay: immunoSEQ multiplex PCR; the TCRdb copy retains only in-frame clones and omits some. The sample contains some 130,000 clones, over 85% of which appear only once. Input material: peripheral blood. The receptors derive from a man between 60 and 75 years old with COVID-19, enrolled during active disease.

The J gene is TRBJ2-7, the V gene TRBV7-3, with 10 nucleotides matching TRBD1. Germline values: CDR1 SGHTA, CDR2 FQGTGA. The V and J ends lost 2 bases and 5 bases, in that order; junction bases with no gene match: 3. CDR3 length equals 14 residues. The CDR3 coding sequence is TGTGCCAGCAGCTTAGCCGGGACAGGGGACGAGCAGTACTTC. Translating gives CASSLAGTGDEQYF.

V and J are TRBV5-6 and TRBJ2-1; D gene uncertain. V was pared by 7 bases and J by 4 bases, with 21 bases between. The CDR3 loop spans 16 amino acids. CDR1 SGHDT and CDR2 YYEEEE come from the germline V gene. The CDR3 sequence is CASGLSDGYMYNEQFF. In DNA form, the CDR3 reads TGTGCCAGCGGCCTGAGTGACGGGTACATGTACAATGAGCAGTTCTTC.

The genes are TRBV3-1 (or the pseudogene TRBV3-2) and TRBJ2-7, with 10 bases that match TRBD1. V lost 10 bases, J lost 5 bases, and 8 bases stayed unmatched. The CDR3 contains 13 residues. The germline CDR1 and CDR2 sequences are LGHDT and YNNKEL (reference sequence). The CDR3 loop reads CATEGQGTNEQYF. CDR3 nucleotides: TGTGCCACCGAGGGACAGGGGACGAACGAGCAGTACTTC.

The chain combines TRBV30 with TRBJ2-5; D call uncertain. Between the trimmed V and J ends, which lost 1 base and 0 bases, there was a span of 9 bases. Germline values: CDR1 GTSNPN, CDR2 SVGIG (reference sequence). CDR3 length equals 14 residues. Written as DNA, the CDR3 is TGTGCCTGGAGTGGAATTCTAAACCAAGAGACCCAGTACTTC. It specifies CAWSGILNQETQYF. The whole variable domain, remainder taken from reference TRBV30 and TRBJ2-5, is SQTIHQWPATLVQPVGSPLSLECTVEGTSNPNLYWYRQAAGRGLQLLFYSVGIGQISSEVPQNLSASRPQDRQFILSSKKLLLSDSGFYLCAWSGILNQETQYFGPGTRLLVL.

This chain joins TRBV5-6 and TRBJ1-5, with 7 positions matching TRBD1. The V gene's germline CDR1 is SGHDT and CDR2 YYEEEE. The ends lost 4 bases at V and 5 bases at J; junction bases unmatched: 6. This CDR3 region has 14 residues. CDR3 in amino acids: CASSRAGTDQPQHF. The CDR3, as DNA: TGTGCCAGCAGCCGGGCAGGGACAGATCAGCCCCAGCATTTT.

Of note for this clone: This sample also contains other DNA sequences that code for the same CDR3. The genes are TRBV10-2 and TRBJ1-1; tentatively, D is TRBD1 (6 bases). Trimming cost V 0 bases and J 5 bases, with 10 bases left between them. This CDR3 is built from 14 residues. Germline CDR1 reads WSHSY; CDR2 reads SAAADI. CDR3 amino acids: CASSESTGDTEAFF. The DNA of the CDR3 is TGCGCCAGCAGTGAGTCGACAGGAGATACTGAAGCTTTCTTT.

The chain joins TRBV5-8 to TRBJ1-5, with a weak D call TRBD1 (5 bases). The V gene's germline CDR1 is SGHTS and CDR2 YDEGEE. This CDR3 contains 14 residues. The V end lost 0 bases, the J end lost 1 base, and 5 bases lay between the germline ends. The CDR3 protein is CASSLGGSNQPQHF. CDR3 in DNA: TGTGCCAGCAGCTTGGGGGGCAGCAATCAGCCCCAGCATTTT.

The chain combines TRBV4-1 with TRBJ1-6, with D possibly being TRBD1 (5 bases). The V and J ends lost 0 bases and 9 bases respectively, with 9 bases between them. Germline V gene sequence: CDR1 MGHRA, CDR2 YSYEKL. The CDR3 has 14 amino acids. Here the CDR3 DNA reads TGCGCCAGCAGCCAAGATCCGGGGGGTTCACCCCTCCACTTT. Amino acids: CASSQDPGGSPLHF.

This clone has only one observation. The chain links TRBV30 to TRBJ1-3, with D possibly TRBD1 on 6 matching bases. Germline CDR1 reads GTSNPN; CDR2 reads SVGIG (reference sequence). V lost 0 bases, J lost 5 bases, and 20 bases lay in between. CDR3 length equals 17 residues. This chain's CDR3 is CAWSVPKGYRERNTIYF. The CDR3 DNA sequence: TGTGCCTGGAGTGTACCCAAAGGATACAGGGAGAGAAACACCATATATTTT.

For the CDR3, the DNA is TGCGCCAGCAGTGAGTCGGTGAGAGGCTATGGCTACACCTTC. This translates into CASSESVRGYGYTF. V and J are TRBV10-1 and TRBJ1-2; D unclear. V lost 0 bases to trimming and J lost 4 bases, with 9 bases between them. From germline, CDR1 is WNHNN and CDR2 SYGVQD (reference sequence). The CDR3 totals 14 residues.

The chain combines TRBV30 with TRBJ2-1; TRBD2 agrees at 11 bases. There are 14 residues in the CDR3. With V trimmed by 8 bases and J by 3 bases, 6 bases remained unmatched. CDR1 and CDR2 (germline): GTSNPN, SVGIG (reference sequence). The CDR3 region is CARRLAGYYNEQFF. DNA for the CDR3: TGTGCCCGACGACTAGCGGGATACTACAATGAGCAGTTCTTC.

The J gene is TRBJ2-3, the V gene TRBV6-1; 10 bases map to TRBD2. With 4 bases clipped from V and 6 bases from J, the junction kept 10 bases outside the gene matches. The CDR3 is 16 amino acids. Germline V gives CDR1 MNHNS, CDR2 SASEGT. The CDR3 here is CASSGTASGRGDTQYF. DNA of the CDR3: TGTGCCAGCAGTGGGACGGCTAGCGGGAGAGGTGATACGCAGTATTTT.

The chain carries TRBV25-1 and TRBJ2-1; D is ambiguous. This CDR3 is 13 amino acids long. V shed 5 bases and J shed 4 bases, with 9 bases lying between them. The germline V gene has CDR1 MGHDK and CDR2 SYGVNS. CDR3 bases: TGTGCCAGCAGTTCGGTAACGTACAATGAGCAGTTCTTC. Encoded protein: CASSSVTYNEQFF.

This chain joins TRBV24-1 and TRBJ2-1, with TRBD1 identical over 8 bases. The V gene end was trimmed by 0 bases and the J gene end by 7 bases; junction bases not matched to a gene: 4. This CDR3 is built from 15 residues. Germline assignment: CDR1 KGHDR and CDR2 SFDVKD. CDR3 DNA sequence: TGTGCCACCAGTGATTTGGTCGACAGGGGAAATGAGCAGTTCTTC. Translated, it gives CATSDLVDRGNEQFF.

The CDR3 is CASSRSRPASGRAAGELFF. The CDR3 DNA follows: TGTGCCAGCAGTCGGTCCCGGCCCGCTAGCGGGAGGGCCGCCGGGGAGCTGTTTTTT. This rearrangement joins TRBV2 to TRBJ2-2; 12 bases are a match to TRBD2. CDR1 is SNHLY and CDR2 is FYNNEI in the germline V gene. The CDR3 spans 19 residues. V gave up 5 bases and J gave up 6 bases; unmatched junction bases: 16.

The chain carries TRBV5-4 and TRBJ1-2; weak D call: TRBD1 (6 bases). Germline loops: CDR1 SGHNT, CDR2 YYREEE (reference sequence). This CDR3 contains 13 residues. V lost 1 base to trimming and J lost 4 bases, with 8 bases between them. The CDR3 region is CASSLRGTYGYTF. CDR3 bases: TGTGCCAGCAGCTTGAGGGGGACCTATGGCTACACCTTC.

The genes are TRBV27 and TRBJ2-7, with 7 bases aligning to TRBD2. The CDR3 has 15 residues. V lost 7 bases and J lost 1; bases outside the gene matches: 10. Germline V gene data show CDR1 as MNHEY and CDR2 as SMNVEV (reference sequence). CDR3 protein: CASTPGGSSSYEQYF. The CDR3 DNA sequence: TGTGCCAGCACCCCGGGCGGGAGTAGTTCCTACGAGCAGTACTTC.

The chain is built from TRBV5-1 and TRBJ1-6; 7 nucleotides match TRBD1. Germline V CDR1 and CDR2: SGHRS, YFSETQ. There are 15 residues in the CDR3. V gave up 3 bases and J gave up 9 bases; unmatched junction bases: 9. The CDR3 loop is CASSSGGGGISPLHF. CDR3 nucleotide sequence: TGCGCCAGCAGCTCTGGAGGAGGGGGCATTTCACCCCTCCACTTT.

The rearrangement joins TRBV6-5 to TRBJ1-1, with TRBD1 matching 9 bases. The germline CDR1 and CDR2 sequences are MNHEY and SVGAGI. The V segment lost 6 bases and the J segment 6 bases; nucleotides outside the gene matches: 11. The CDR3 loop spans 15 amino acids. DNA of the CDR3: TGTGCCAGCAGCCGGGACAGGGTTTCAAAGGCTGAAGCTTTCTTT. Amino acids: CASSRDRVSKAEAFF.

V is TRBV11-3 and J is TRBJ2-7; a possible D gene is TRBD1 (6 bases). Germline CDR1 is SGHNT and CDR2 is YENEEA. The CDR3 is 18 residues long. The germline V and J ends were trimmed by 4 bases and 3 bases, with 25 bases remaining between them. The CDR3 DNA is TGTGCCAGCAGCTCCCCAGGTTTTGTCAGGGGAAAAATCTACGAGCAGTACTTC. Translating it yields CASSSPGFVRGKIYEQYF. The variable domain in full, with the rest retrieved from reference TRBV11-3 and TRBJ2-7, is EAGVVQSPRYKIIEKKQPVAFWCNPISGHNTLYWYLQNLGQGPELLIRYENEEAVDDSQLPKDRFSAERLKGVDSTLKIQPAELGDSAVYLCASSSPGFVRGKIYEQYFGPGTRLTVT.